The rows below give T cell receptor beta chains drawn from one sample of a study of shared T cell receptors in the human thymus. The method was immunoSEQ multiplex PCR; TCRdb's version includes in-frame clones alone and lacks a portion of them. Here the sample spans hundreds of thousands of clones, around 78% being singletons. These same data were also listed under a study on human thymus T cells.

The sample consisted of thymocytes. These receptors originate from a boy under two years old with a congenital heart defect. Each CDR3 is given with its conserved first and last residue. Each record gives: CDR3 protein, CDR3 DNA, D gene, clone size, V gene, J gene. A D gene is named only where the DNA matches it firmly. Only some rows state a clone size, as once, few, many or a class for expanded clones.

cdr3_aa: CASSQVVGTSYEQYF; cdr3_nt: TGCGCCAGCAGCCAAGTCGTCGGGACTAGTTACGAGCAGTACTTC; d_call: TRBD2; clone_size: .; v_call: TRBV4-3; j_call: TRBJ2-7
cdr3_aa: CAWSVGPGREGEKLFF; cdr3_nt: TGTGCCTGGAGTGTTGGTCCGGGCAGGGAAGGCGAAAAACTGTTTTTT; d_call: .; clone_size: .; v_call: TRBV30; j_call: TRBJ1-4
cdr3_aa: CASSLFSGSPHEQYF; cdr3_nt: TGTGCCAGCAGCTTGTTTAGCGGGAGTCCCCACGAGCAGTACTTC; d_call: TRBD2; clone_size: .; v_call: TRBV5-6; j_call: TRBJ2-7
cdr3_aa: CASTRQGSGANVLTF; cdr3_nt: TGTGCCAGTACTCGACAGGGTTCTGGGGCCAACGTCCTGACTTTC; d_call: TRBD1; clone_size: few; v_call: TRBV19; j_call: TRBJ2-6
cdr3_aa: CASSPVVQQISYEQYF; cdr3_nt: TGTGCCAGCTCACCAGTGGTACAGCAGATCTCCTACGAGCAGTACTTC; d_call: .; clone_size: .; v_call: TRBV18; j_call: TRBJ2-7
cdr3_aa: CASSIRTSLPDSYNEQFF; cdr3_nt: TGTGCCAGCAGCATACGGACTAGCCTCCCCGACTCCTACAATGAGCAGTTCTTC; d_call: TRBD2; clone_size: .; v_call: TRBV5-6; j_call: TRBJ2-1
cdr3_aa: CASSSRDRGYEQYF; cdr3_nt: TGTGCCAGCAGCTCCCGGGACAGGGGGTACGAGCAGTACTTC; d_call: TRBD1; clone_size: .; v_call: TRBV7-9; j_call: TRBJ2-7
cdr3_aa: CASSLTGADTEAFF; cdr3_nt: TGTGCCAGCAGTTTGACAGGGGCGGACACTGAAGCTTTCTTT; d_call: TRBD1; clone_size: .; v_call: TRBV6-1; j_call: TRBJ1-1
cdr3_aa: CSVGTSSQETQYF; cdr3_nt: TGCAGCGTTGGGACTAGCAGCCAAGAGACCCAGTACTTC; d_call: TRBD2; clone_size: .; v_call: TRBV29-1; j_call: TRBJ2-5
cdr3_aa: CASSLAGTSRTGELFF; cdr3_nt: TGTGCCAGCAGCTTAGCCGGGACTAGTAGGACCGGGGAGCTGTTTTTT; d_call: TRBD2; clone_size: .; v_call: TRBV7-2; j_call: TRBJ2-2
cdr3_aa: CAWSVQGTNGSYYGYTF; cdr3_nt: TGTGCCTGGAGTGTACAGGGGACAAACGGTTCCTACTATGGCTACACCTTC; d_call: TRBD1; clone_size: .; v_call: TRBV30; j_call: TRBJ1-2
cdr3_aa: CASGLLAYRDHYTF; cdr3_nt: TGTGCTAGTGGTCTCCTCGCCTACAGGGACCACTACACCTTC; d_call: .; clone_size: .; v_call: TRBV12-5; j_call: TRBJ1-2
cdr3_aa: CASSWRARRRIEQYF; cdr3_nt: TGTGCCAGCAGCTGGAGGGCCAGACGGCGTATAGAGCAGTACTTC; d_call: .; clone_size: .; v_call: TRBV11-2; j_call: TRBJ2-7
cdr3_aa: CASRPTQGIPYEQYF; cdr3_nt: TGTGCCAGCAGACCGACACAGGGAATCCCCTACGAGCAGTACTTC; d_call: .; clone_size: .; v_call: TRBV28; j_call: TRBJ2-7
cdr3_aa: CASSFLAGPSYEQYF; cdr3_nt: TGTGCCAGCAGCTTTTTAGCGGGGCCGTCCTACGAGCAGTACTTC; d_call: TRBD2; clone_size: .; v_call: TRBV11-2; j_call: TRBJ2-7
cdr3_aa: CASSQDLSSGRYEQYF; cdr3_nt: TGCGCCAGCAGCCAAGATTTGTCAAGCGGGAGGTACGAGCAGTACTTC; d_call: TRBD2; clone_size: .; v_call: TRBV4-3; j_call: TRBJ2-7
cdr3_aa: CASSSGTGDTGELFF; cdr3_nt: TGTGCCAGCAGCTCCGGGACAGGGGACACCGGGGAGCTGTTTTTT; d_call: TRBD1; clone_size: .; v_call: TRBV7-9; j_call: TRBJ2-2
cdr3_aa: CASSLAGVSTDTQYF; cdr3_nt: TGCGCCAGCAGCTTGGCCGGAGTCAGCACAGATACGCAGTATTTT; d_call: .; clone_size: .; v_call: TRBV5-1; j_call: TRBJ2-3
cdr3_aa: CSGSSLPNTGELFF; cdr3_nt: TGCAGCGGGTCATCCCTACCGAACACCGGGGAGCTGTTTTTT; d_call: .; clone_size: .; v_call: TRBV29-1; j_call: TRBJ2-2
cdr3_aa: CASSPPGAGGRNTQYF; cdr3_nt: TGTGCCAGCAGCCCTCCGGGAGCGGGAGGCCGCAATACGCAGTATTTT; d_call: TRBD2; clone_size: .; v_call: TRBV11-3; j_call: TRBJ2-3
cdr3_aa: CASSIGHLSSYNEQFF; cdr3_nt: TGCGCCAGCAGCATCGGACATCTTAGCTCCTACAATGAGCAGTTCTTC; d_call: .; clone_size: .; v_call: TRBV5-1; j_call: TRBJ2-1
cdr3_aa: CARTPPARSEDYEQYF; cdr3_nt: TGTGCCAGGACCCCTCCGGCTAGGTCAGAGGACTACGAGCAGTACTTC; d_call: .; clone_size: .; v_call: TRBV5-3; j_call: TRBJ2-7
cdr3_aa: CASSYRSGRAGNEQFF; cdr3_nt: TGTGCCAGCAGTTATCGTAGCGGGAGGGCTGGAAATGAGCAGTTCTTC; d_call: TRBD2; clone_size: few; v_call: TRBV6-5; j_call: TRBJ2-1
cdr3_aa: CASSSSGRRGEQYF; cdr3_nt: TGTGCCAGCAGTTCTAGCGGGAGAAGGGGCGAGCAGTACTTC; d_call: TRBD2; clone_size: .; v_call: TRBV7-9; j_call: TRBJ2-7
cdr3_aa: CATSSGQGRQPQHF; cdr3_nt: TGTGCCACCAGCAGTGGACAGGGGAGGCAGCCCCAGCATTTT; d_call: TRBD1; clone_size: .; v_call: TRBV15; j_call: TRBJ1-5
cdr3_aa: CASKTTGQGTSGYYEQYF; cdr3_nt: TGTGCCAGCAAGACCACGGGACAGGGGACTAGCGGTTACTACGAGCAGTACTTC; d_call: .; clone_size: .; v_call: TRBV27; j_call: TRBJ2-7
cdr3_aa: CASSPGVGGTGYNEQFF; cdr3_nt: TGCGCCAGCAGCCCCGGGGTAGGCGGGACAGGGTACAATGAGCAGTTCTTC; d_call: TRBD1; clone_size: .; v_call: TRBV4-3; j_call: TRBJ2-1
cdr3_aa: CASSESCMRQLGNTIYF; cdr3_nt: TGTGCCAGCAGTGAATCGTGTATGCGACAGCTCGGAAACACCATATATTTT; d_call: .; clone_size: few; v_call: TRBV25-1; j_call: TRBJ1-3
cdr3_aa: CASSPGLAGNEQFF; cdr3_nt: TGTGCCAGCAGCCCGGGACTAGCGGGGAATGAGCAGTTCTTC; d_call: TRBD2; clone_size: .; v_call: TRBV7-2; j_call: TRBJ2-1
cdr3_aa: CASSQSAPGTSGRLNEQFF; cdr3_nt: TGCGCCAGCAGTCAATCCGCCCCCGGGACTAGCGGGAGACTCAATGAGCAGTTCTTC; d_call: TRBD2; clone_size: once; v_call: TRBV23-1; j_call: TRBJ2-1
cdr3_aa: CASSPGLAGRPLTYEQYF; cdr3_nt: TGTGCCAGCAGTCCTGGACTAGCGGGAAGACCCCTTACCTACGAGCAGTACTTC; d_call: TRBD2; clone_size: .; v_call: TRBV27; j_call: TRBJ2-7
cdr3_aa: CASSYDRGAFYEQYF; cdr3_nt: TGTGCCAGCAGCTACGACAGGGGGGCGTTCTACGAGCAGTACTTC; d_call: TRBD1; clone_size: .; v_call: TRBV11-2; j_call: TRBJ2-7
cdr3_aa: CATGGPGNTIYF; cdr3_nt: TGTGCCACAGGGGGGCCTGGAAACACCATATATTTT; d_call: TRBD1; clone_size: .; v_call: TRBV2; j_call: TRBJ1-3
cdr3_aa: CASSSGGIGRSQPQHF; cdr3_nt: TGTGCCAGCAGCTCCGGCGGTATAGGGAGGTCTCAGCCCCAGCATTTT; d_call: .; clone_size: .; v_call: TRBV7-9; j_call: TRBJ1-5
cdr3_aa: CASRAGTGRGGYTF; cdr3_nt: TGTGCCAGCAGGGCCGGGACAGGGCGGGGAGGCTACACCTTC; d_call: TRBD1; clone_size: .; v_call: TRBV28; j_call: TRBJ1-2
cdr3_aa: CASSFSRGQGMGEKLFF; cdr3_nt: TGTGCCAGCAGTTTCTCACGTGGACAGGGGATGGGTGAAAAACTGTTTTTT; d_call: TRBD1; clone_size: .; v_call: TRBV28; j_call: TRBJ1-4
cdr3_aa: CASGIGAGKYEQYF; cdr3_nt: TGTGCCAGCGGGATTGGGGCGGGAAAGTACGAGCAGTACTTC; d_call: .; clone_size: .; v_call: TRBV11-2; j_call: TRBJ2-7
cdr3_aa: CASSIVSDNSPLHF; cdr3_nt: TGTGCCAGTAGTATTGTCAGTGATAATTCACCCCTCCACTTT; d_call: .; clone_size: .; v_call: TRBV19; j_call: TRBJ1-6
cdr3_aa: CASSDSTGGSDGYTF; cdr3_nt: TGTGCCAGCAGTGACTCCACGGGGGGCTCGGATGGCTACACCTTC; d_call: .; clone_size: .; v_call: TRBV6-4; j_call: TRBJ1-2
cdr3_aa: CASSMRGQGGYGYTF; cdr3_nt: TGTGCCAGTAGTATGAGGGGACAGGGAGGTTATGGCTACACCTTC; d_call: TRBD1; clone_size: .; v_call: TRBV19; j_call: TRBJ1-2
cdr3_aa: CASSPRPGPRGTDTQYF; cdr3_nt: TGTGCCAGCAGTCCCAGACCGGGACCCCGGGGGACCGATACGCAGTATTTT; d_call: .; clone_size: few; v_call: TRBV2; j_call: TRBJ2-3
cdr3_aa: CASSSSRINRGSLDEQYF; cdr3_nt: TGTGCCAGCAGTTCCTCTCGTATTAACAGGGGGTCTTTGGACGAGCAGTACTTC; d_call: TRBD1; clone_size: .; v_call: TRBV27; j_call: TRBJ2-7
cdr3_aa: CASSFLTGGYTGELFF; cdr3_nt: TGTGCCAGCAGTTTCTTGACAGGGGGGTACACCGGGGAGCTGTTTTTT; d_call: TRBD1; clone_size: .; v_call: TRBV6-5; j_call: TRBJ2-2
cdr3_aa: CASSVSGSGGRNEQFF; cdr3_nt: TGTGCCAGCAGCGTAAGTGGGTCGGGCGGGAGGAATGAGCAGTTCTTC; d_call: TRBD2; clone_size: .; v_call: TRBV9; j_call: TRBJ2-1
cdr3_aa: CSARDQSYTF; cdr3_nt: TGCAGTGCTAGAGATCAGAGCTACACCTTC; d_call: .; clone_size: .; v_call: TRBV20-1; j_call: TRBJ1-2
cdr3_aa: CASSPPSGMVPDTQYF; cdr3_nt: TGTGCCAGCAGCCCCCCTAGCGGGATGGTCCCAGATACGCAGTATTTT; d_call: TRBD2; clone_size: .; v_call: TRBV7-9; j_call: TRBJ2-3
cdr3_aa: CASSKQGRGSSGNTIYF; cdr3_nt: TGTGCCAGCAGCAAACAGGGAAGGGGGAGCTCTGGAAACACCATATATTTT; d_call: .; clone_size: .; v_call: TRBV11-2; j_call: TRBJ1-3